This entry is about one T cell receptor beta chain. Its antigen is undetermined. The germline CDR1 and CDR2 sequences are MNHNS and SASEGT. Trimming took 4 bases from V and 6 from J; bases not matched to a gene: 7. The CDR3 totals 15 residues. Healthy bone marrow donors formed the donor group. PCR was performed using 60 Vbeta and 13 Jbeta primers. Measured with immunoSEQ multiplex PCR; TCRdb has only the in-frame clones, and not every one. The repertoire has 120,000 or so clones, approximately 86% of them found once; the top ten carry 1.5% to 2%. This sample was taken from a study of cytomegalovirus exposure and HLA in healthy donors. Study results and limitations: A later analysis linked a missense variant in DCLRE1C to the trimming of TCR beta V and J genes. By a later analysis, the bulk of CMV-associated TCR beta chains appeared HLA-restricted.

The material sequenced was PBMCs. The V and J genes are TRBV6-1 and TRBJ1-1; 11 nucleotides align to TRBD1. This clonotype was sampled from a man aged 35-49 years in good health and CMV-seronegative. In nucleotides, the CDR3 is TGTGCCAGCAGTGGGGGGGGACAGGGGGAGGCTGAAGCTTTCTTT. Its protein is CASSGGGQGEAEAFF.